Included here is one T cell receptor (beta chain) sequence, with context. The antigen remains unidentified. This sample was taken from a study of blood T cells in healthy people across ages. Study-level results: Strong correlation linked observed beta diversity and percent naive T cells.

CDR1 and CDR2 from the germline V gene are SNHLY and FYNNEI. After removal of 8 bases from V and 3 bases from J, the junction contained 6 bases not matched to a gene. The CDR3 loop spans 14 amino acids. Next came a second PCR, run for about 6 to 11 cycles, which used a sample-barcoded 5' primer along with a J-beta primer mix. A template-switch adaptor containing 12 random nucleotides labeled each cDNA molecule. Per-sample output comprised a minimum of 2.5 million paired-end reads containing CDR3. Each CDR3 protein is one row after TCRdb ran MiXCR on the 5' RACE reads. The sample consists of approximately 600,000 distinct CDR3 sequences, under 70% of them appearing once.

The receptor was isolated from a man aged 55-75 years in good health. Sequencing input: blood. J is TRBJ1-4 and V is TRBV2, with TRBD1 identical over 7 bases. The CDR3 region is CASSPRGANEKLFF. The CDR3 DNA follows: TGTGCCAGCTCCCCCAGGGGGGCTAATGAAAAACTGTTTTTT.